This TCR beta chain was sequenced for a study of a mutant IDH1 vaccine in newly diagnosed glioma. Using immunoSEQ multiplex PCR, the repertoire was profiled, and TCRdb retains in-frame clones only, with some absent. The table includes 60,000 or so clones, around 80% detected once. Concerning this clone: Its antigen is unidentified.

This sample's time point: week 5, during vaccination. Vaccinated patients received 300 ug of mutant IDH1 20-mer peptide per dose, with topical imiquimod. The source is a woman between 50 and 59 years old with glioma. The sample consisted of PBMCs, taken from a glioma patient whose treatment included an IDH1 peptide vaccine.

The CDR3 DNA is TGTGCCAGCAGCTTAGGAGTAGGGAACGAGCAGTACTTC. Amino acids: CASSLGVGNEQYF. The rearrangement uses TRBV7-2 and TRBJ2-7; D is uncertain. From germline, CDR1 is SGHTA and CDR2 FQGNSA. The CDR3 runs 13 residues. V gave up 1 base and J gave up 5 bases, with 9 bases separating them.